This T cell receptor beta chain was identified during a study of OX40 agonist ivuxolimab in advanced cancers. Across the study: Antecedent anti-PD-1, anti-PD-L1 or anti-CTLA-4 therapy was permissible, with roughly 40% having received some. Study conclusions and caveats: Both CD4+ and CD8+ T cell populations in blood had undergone clonal expansion by week 6 at 0.1 to 3.0 mg/kg. Average numbers of expanded clones were greater in CD8+ T cells than in CD4+. Clonal expansion was among the lowest in partial responders at 0.1-3.0 mg/kg, especially CD8+.

V was pared by 2 bases and J by 0 bases, with 10 bases between. Germline assignment: CDR1 KGHSH and CDR2 LQKENI. This CDR3 is built from 15 residues. For this clone: Its specificity is unknown.

Profiled with immunoSEQ multiplex PCR; TCRdb holds only in-frame clones, not every one. In the table there are fewer than 85,000 clones, 86% of which are singletons. V gene TRBV18 combines with J gene TRBJ2-5; D remains ambiguous. The source material was CD4+ or CD8+ T cells sorted from blood, sampled in a trial of the OX40 agonist ivuxolimab. This receptor was obtained from an adult with an advanced solid tumor such as melanoma, head and neck, liver or kidney cancer. The CDR3 DNA sequence: TGTGCCAGCTCACCATATGAGAGACACCAAGAGACCCAGTACTTC. It encodes CASSPYERHQETQYF.